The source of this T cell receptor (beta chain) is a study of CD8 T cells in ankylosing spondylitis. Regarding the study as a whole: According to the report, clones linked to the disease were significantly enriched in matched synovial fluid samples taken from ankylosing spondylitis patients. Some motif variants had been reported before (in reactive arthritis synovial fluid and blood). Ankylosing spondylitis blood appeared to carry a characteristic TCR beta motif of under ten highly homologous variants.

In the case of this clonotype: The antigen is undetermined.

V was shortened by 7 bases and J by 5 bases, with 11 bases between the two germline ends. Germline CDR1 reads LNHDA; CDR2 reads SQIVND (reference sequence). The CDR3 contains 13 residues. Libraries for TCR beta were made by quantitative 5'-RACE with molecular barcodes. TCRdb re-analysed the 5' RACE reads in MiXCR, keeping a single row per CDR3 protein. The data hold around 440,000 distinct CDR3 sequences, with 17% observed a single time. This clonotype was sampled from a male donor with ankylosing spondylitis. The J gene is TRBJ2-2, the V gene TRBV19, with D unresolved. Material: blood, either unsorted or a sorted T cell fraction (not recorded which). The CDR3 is CASKTLGTGELFF. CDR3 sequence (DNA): TGTGCCAGTAAGACGTTGGGAACCGGGGAGCTGTTTTTT.